This TCR beta chain comes out of a study of cytomegalovirus exposure and HLA in healthy donors. The PCR made use of 60 Vbeta and 13 Jbeta primers. Assay used: immunoSEQ multiplex PCR; TCRdb lists only in-frame clones, some missing. Here the sample spans under 65,000 clones, 82% being singletons. Germline CDR1 reads SGHRS; CDR2 reads YFSETQ. The CDR3 consists of 12 residues. The V end was cut by 6 bases, the J end by 7 bases, with 11 bases between. This clone was observed a handful of times. Material: PBMCs. The receptor comes from a woman under 30 in good health and CMV-seronegative. This sequence joins TRBV5-1 and TRBJ2-1; D possibly corresponds to TRBD1 (5 bases). The CDR3 loop is CASTDSYNEQFF. DNA for the CDR3: TGCGCCAGCACCGACAGCTATAATGAGCAGTTCTTC.